Listed below are T cell receptor beta chains from one sample, sequenced in a study of blood T cell repertoires in COVID-19. The data were produced by immunoSEQ multiplex PCR, yet TCRdb's version contains in-frame clones alone and is incomplete. The sample lists roughly 100,000 clones, 75% to 90% seen once, with 3% to 4% in the top ten. The specimen was peripheral blood. These receptors all stem from a woman in her seventies with acute or convalescent COVID-19. The CDR3 runs from the conserved cysteine through the conserved F or W. D genes are given only for firm matches. Only part of the rows carry a size: once, few, many, or a class if the clone is expanded.

clone size,D gene,V gene,J gene,CDR3 protein,CDR3 DNA
.,.,TRBV6-2/TRBV6-3,TRBJ1-2,CASSYSTIRGLYGYTF,TGTGCCAGCAGTTACTCGACCATAAGGGGGTTGTATGGCTACACCTTC
.,.,TRBV28,TRBJ2-1,CASSLLAGGTSYNEQFF,TGTGCCAGCAGTTTATTGGCGGGCGGGACCTCCTACAATGAGCAGTTCTTC
few,TRBD2,TRBV25-1,TRBJ2-1,CASSAWGLAGTNEQFF,TGTGCCAGCAGTGCCTGGGGACTAGCGGGAACCAATGAGCAGTTCTTC
.,TRBD1,TRBV5-1,TRBJ2-7,CASSPGQGASYEQYF,TGCGCCAGCAGCCCGGGACAGGGCGCCTCCTACGAGCAGTACTTC
.,.,TRBV4-1,TRBJ2-2,CASSQAGRNTGELFF,TGCGCCAGCAGCCAAGCTGGGAGGAACACCGGGGAGCTGTTTTTT
.,.,TRBV21-1,TRBJ2-1,CASSRDCYNEQFF,TGTGCCAGCAGCCGTGACTGCTACAATGAGCAGTTCTTC
.,.,TRBV5-8,TRBJ2-2,CASSTGINTGELFF,TGTGCCAGCAGCACAGGAATAAACACCGGGGAGCTGTTTTTT
few,.,TRBV29-1,TRBJ1-2,CSVGHSDKPYGYTF,TGCAGCGTTGGGCACTCGGACAAGCCTTATGGCTACACCTTC
once,.,TRBV7-9,TRBJ1-6,CASSLTGTSGSPLHF,TGTGCCAGCAGCCTTACAGGGACCTCCGGTTCACCCCTCCACTTT
.,.,TRBV2,TRBJ1-1,CASKQDSTEAFF,TGTGCCAGCAAGCAGGACAGCACTGAAGCTTTCTTT
.,TRBD1,TRBV18,TRBJ1-2,CASSSTGDYGYTF,TGTGCCAGCTCATCGACAGGGGACTATGGCTACACCTTC
few,.,TRBV27,TRBJ1-5,CASSSAVGQPQHF,TGTGCCAGCAGTTCAGCGGTCGGGCAGCCCCAGCATTTT
.,TRBD2,TRBV5-4,TRBJ2-1,CASSPGLAEIYEQFF,TGTGCCAGCAGCCCGGGACTAGCGGAAATCTATGAGCAGTTCTTC
.,.,TRBV5-1,TRBJ1-6,CASSPGFVENSPLHF,TGCGCCAGCAGCCCGGGATTTGTCGAGAATTCACCCCTCCACTTT
.,TRBD2,TRBV3-1/TRBV3-2,TRBJ2-5,CASSTRTSGLGETQYF,TGTGCCAGCAGCACCCGGACTAGCGGGCTAGGAGAGACCCAGTACTTC
.,TRBD1,TRBV12-3/TRBV12-4,TRBJ2-1,CATNRDRDGEQFF,TGTGCCACCAACCGGGACAGGGACGGTGAGCAGTTCTTC
.,TRBD2,TRBV11-3,TRBJ2-1,CASSPQGLGRNEQFF,TGTGCCAGCAGCCCCCAGGGACTAGGTCGAAATGAGCAGTTCTTC
.,TRBD1,TRBV5-5,TRBJ1-6,CASSFPDREYSPLHF,TGTGCCAGCAGCTTTCCCGACAGGGAATATTCACCCCTCCACTTT
.,.,TRBV11-2,TRBJ1-2,CASSLQGNYGYTF,TGTGCCAGCAGCTTACAGGGGAACTATGGCTACACCTTC
few,TRBD1,TRBV19,TRBJ1-5,CASSIVGGGLQPQHF,TGTGCCAGTAGTATAGTAGGAGGGGGCCTTCAGCCCCAGCATTTT
.,.,TRBV28,TRBJ2-7,CASSGSNERLYYF,TGTGCCAGCAGTGGGAGTAACGAGCGGTTATATTACTTC
.,.,TRBV18,TRBJ2-5,CATARGAQETQYF,TGTGCCACTGCCCGGGGAGCCCAAGAGACCCAGTACTTC
.,.,TRBV7-9,TRBJ1-3,CASSFQGFGNTIYF,TGTGCCAGCAGCTTCCAGGGGTTCGGAAACACCATATATTTT
.,.,TRBV28,TRBJ1-1,CASSFDRRNTEAFF,TGTGCCAGCAGTTTTGACAGGCGAAACACTGAAGCTTTCTTT
.,TRBD1,TRBV25-1,TRBJ1-6,CASSGSRGWNSPLHF,TGTGCCAGCAGTGGTTCCAGGGGGTGGAATTCACCCCTCCACTTT
once,TRBD1,TRBV3-1/TRBV3-2,TRBJ1-4,CASSRDSTGGGEKLFF,TGTGCCAGCAGCCGAGACTCGACAGGGGGAGGGGAAAAACTGTTTTTT
.,.,TRBV19,TRBJ1-5,CASSPPGGVQPQHF,TGTGCCAGTAGTCCGCCCGGAGGGGTTCAGCCCCAGCATTTT
.,TRBD1,TRBV5-1,TRBJ2-2,CASSLEGATGELFF,TGCGCCAGCAGCTTGGAGGGGGCGACAGGGGAGCTGTTTTTT
.,.,TRBV18,TRBJ2-1,CASSPLISQYNEQFF,TGTGCCAGCTCACCACTTATTTCACAGTACAATGAGCAGTTCTTC
.,TRBD1,TRBV28,TRBJ2-7,CASSTGTGDYEQYF,TGTGCCAGCAGTACCGGGACAGGGGACTACGAGCAGTACTTC
.,.,TRBV6-5,TRBJ1-2,CASSLRRNYGYTF,TGTGCCAGCAGCCTAAGGCGGAACTATGGCTACACCTTC
.,TRBD1,TRBV3-1/TRBV3-2,TRBJ1-1,CASSRGTATNTEAFF,TGTGCCAGCAGCCGCGGGACAGCGACGAACACTGAAGCTTTCTTT
.,.,TRBV3-1/TRBV3-2,TRBJ2-3,CASRDSNTDTQYF,TGTGCCAGCCGCGACAGCAACACAGATACGCAGTATTTT
.,.,TRBV12-3/TRBV12-4,TRBJ2-7,CASSAARYEQYF,TGTGCCAGCAGTGCCGCGAGGTACGAGCAGTACTTC
.,TRBD2,TRBV7-6,TRBJ2-7,CASSLGRGGYEQYF,TGTGCCAGCAGCTTAGGTAGGGGAGGGTACGAGCAGTACTTC
.,.,TRBV19,TRBJ1-1,CASSIITGQNYEAFF,TGTGCCAGTAGTATAATAACAGGGCAAAATTATGAAGCTTTCTTT
.,.,TRBV6-5,TRBJ2-1,CASSGVFYNEQFF,TGTGCCAGCAGCGGAGTCTTCTACAATGAGCAGTTCTTC
.,.,TRBV28,TRBJ1-1,CASSFRPQGSTEAFF,TGTGCCAGCAGTTTCCGGCCCCAGGGAAGCACTGAAGCTTTCTTT
.,.,TRBV5-1,TRBJ1-1,CASSFSGMADAFF,TGCGCCAGCAGCTTCTCAGGGATGGCGGATGCTTTCTTT